This TCR beta chain was retrieved from a study of stem cell transplantation in POMP-related autoinflammatory disease. Study information: Pre-transplant patients had naive-skewed CD4+ T cells and few CD8+ T cells.

In regard to this clone: Its cognate antigen is unknown.

Prominent immunodeficiency with autoinflammation defined PRAID. The CDR3 consists of 16 residues. Trimming left V 0 bases short and J 4 bases short, with 16 bases between. Germline V gene sequence: CDR1 SGHDT, CDR2 YYEEEE. Generated by immunoSEQ multiplex PCR, the TCRdb table keeps only in-frame clones and is missing some. The sample contains thousands of clones, roughly nine tenths of which appear only once. Study results and caveats: In PRAID patients, the number of distinct TRB V-J gene pairings was restricted. In patients with PRAID, every analyzed T-cell subset tended to show lower diversity and higher clonality.

The source of this sequence is a human donor with POMP-related autoinflammation and immune dysregulation (PRAID). The sample was CD8+ T cells from PBMCs, taken before stem cell transplantation. The V and J genes are TRBV5-6 and TRBJ1-1; D might be TRBD1 (5 bases). Here the CDR3 DNA reads TGTGCCAGCAGCTTGGTACATCAAGGGACGGGCACTGAAGCTTTCTTT. Translated, it gives CASSLVHQGTGTEAFF.